This T cell receptor (beta chain) was identified in a study of T cells after yellow fever vaccination. Findings and limits, study-wide: Booster sampling recovered most clones from primary vaccination (less than 97% CD4, around 90% CD8).

By 5'RACE template switching, TCR cDNA was produced, with a universal primer site and UMIs added in the process. TCRdb analysed the 5' RACE reads with MiXCR anew, one entry per CDR3 protein. The table records 300,000 to 350,000 distinct CDR3 sequences, approximately 3.9% of them present only once. In the case of this clonotype: Its antigen is still unknown.

The CDR3 has 12 residues. Germline CDR1 and CDR2: SEHNR and FQNEAQ (reference sequence). Trimming removed 3 bases from V and 6 bases from J, with 8 bases in between. The sequence came from a man between 18 and 35 years old who received the YFV17D yellow fever vaccine. The rearrangement joins TRBV7-9 to TRBJ1-1, with D unclear. The starting material was PBMCs, obtained 5 days after the yellow fever booster vaccination. In nucleotides, the CDR3 is TGTGCCAGCAGCTTTGAGGGCCCTGAAGCTTTCTTT. This translates into CASSFEGPEAFF.